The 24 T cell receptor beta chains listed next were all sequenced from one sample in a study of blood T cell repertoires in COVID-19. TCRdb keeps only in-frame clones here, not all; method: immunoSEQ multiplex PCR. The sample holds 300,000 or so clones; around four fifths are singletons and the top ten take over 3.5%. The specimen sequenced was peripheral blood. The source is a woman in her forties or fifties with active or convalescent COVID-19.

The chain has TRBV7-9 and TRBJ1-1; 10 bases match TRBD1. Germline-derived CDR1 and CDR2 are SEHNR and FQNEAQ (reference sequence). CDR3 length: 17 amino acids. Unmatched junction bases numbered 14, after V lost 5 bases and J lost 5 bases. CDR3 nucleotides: TGTGCCAGCAGCACCCCACCGGGGACAGGGGCTGAAACTGAAGCTTTCTTT. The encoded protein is CASSTPPGTGAETEAFF. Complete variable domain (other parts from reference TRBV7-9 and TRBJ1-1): DTGVSQNPRHKITKRGQNVTFRCDPISEHNRLYWYRQTLGQGPEFLTYFQNEAQLEKSRLLSDRFSAERPKGSFSTLEIQRTEQGDSAMYLCASSTPPGTGAETEAFFGQGTRLTVV.

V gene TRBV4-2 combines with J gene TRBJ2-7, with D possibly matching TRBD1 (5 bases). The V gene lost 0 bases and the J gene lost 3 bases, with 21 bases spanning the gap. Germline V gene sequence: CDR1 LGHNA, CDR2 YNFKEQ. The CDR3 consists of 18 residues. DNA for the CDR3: TGTGCCAGCAGCCAAGATTGGGTGCTTACAGGAAACTTCTACGAGCAGTACTTC. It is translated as CASSQDWVLTGNFYEQYF.

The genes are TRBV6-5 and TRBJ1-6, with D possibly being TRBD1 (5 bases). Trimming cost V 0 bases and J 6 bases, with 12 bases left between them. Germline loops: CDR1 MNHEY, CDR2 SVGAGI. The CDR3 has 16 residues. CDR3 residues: CASSYSEPRGNSPLHF. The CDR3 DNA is TGTGCCAGCAGTTACTCAGAACCTAGGGGTAATTCACCCCTCCACTTT.

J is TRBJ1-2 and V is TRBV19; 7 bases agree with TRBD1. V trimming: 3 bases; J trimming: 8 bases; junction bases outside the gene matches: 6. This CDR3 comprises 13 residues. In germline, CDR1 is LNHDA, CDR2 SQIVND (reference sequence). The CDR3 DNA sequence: TGTGCCAGTAGTATGGGGACAGTTTGGGGCTACACCTTC. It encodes CASSMGTVWGYTF.

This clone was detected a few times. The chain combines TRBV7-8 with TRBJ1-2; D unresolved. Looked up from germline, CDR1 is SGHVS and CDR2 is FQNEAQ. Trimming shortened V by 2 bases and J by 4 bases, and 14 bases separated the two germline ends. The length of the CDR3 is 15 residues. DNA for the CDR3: TGTGCCAGCAGCTTAAGTGGGAGCGACCTCTATGGCTACACCTTC. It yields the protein CASSLSGSDLYGYTF.

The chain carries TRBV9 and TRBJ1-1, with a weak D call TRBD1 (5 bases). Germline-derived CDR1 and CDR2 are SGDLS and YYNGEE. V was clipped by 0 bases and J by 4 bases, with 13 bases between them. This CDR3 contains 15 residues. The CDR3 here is CASSVGQGRSTEAFF. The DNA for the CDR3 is TGTGCCAGCAGCGTAGGGCAGGGTAGATCCACTGAAGCTTTCTTT. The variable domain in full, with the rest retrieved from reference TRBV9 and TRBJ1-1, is DSGVTQTPKHLITATGQRVTLRCSPRSGDLSVYWYQQSLDQGLQFLIQYYNGEERAKGNILERFSAQQFPDLHSELNLSSLELGDSALYFCASSVGQGRSTEAFFGQGTRLTVV.

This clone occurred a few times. The CDR3, as DNA: TGTGCCAGCAGCGCTTCTCGGGGTGGCTACACCTTC. It codes for CASSASRGGYTF. V and J are TRBV21-1 and TRBJ1-2. TRBV21-1 represents a pseudogene. The CDR3 spans 12 residues.

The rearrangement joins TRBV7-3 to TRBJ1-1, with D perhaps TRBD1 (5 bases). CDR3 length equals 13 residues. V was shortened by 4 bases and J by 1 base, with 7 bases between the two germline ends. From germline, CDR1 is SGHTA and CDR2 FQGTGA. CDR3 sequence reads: CASSSQGNTEAFF. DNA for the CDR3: TGTGCCAGCAGCTCCCAGGGGAACACTGAAGCTTTCTTT.

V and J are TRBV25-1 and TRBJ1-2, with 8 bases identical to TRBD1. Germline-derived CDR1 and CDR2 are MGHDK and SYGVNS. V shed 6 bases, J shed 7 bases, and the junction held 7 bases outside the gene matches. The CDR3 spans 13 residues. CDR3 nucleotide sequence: TGTGCCAGCAGAGAGACGGACAGGGTTGGCTACACCTTC. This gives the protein CASRETDRVGYTF.

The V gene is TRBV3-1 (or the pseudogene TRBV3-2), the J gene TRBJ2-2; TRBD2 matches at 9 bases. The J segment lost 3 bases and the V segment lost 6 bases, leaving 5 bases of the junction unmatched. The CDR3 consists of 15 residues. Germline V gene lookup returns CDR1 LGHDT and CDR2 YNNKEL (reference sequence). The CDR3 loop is CASRVRLADTGELFF. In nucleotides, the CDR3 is TGTGCCAGCAGGGTTCGACTAGCGGACACCGGGGAGCTGTTTTTT.

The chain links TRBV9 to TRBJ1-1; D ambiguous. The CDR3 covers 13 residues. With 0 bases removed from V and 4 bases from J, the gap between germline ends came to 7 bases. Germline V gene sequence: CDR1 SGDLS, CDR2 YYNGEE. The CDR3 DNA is TGTGCCAGCAGCGTAGCTAGAGGCACTGAAGCTTTCTTT. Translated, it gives CASSVARGTEAFF.

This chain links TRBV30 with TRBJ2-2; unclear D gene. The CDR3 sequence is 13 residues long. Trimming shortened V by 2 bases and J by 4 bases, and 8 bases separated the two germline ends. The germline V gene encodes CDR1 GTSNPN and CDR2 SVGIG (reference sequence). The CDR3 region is CAWSLSGTGELFF. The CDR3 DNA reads TGTGCCTGGAGTCTGTCGGGCACCGGGGAGCTGTTTTTT. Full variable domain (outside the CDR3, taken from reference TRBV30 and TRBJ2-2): SQTIHQWPATLVQPVGSPLSLECTVEGTSNPNLYWYRQAAGRGLQLLFYSVGIGQISSEVPQNLSASRPQDRQFILSSKKLLLSDSGFYLCAWSLSGTGELFFGEGSRLTVL.

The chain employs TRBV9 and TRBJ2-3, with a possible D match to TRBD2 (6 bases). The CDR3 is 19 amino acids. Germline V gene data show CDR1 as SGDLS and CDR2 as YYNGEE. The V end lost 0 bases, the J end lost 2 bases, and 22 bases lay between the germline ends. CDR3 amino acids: CASSVEGTPLPLVTDTQYF. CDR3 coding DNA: TGTGCCAGCAGCGTAGAAGGGACTCCTCTTCCCCTCGTCACAGATACGCAGTATTTT.

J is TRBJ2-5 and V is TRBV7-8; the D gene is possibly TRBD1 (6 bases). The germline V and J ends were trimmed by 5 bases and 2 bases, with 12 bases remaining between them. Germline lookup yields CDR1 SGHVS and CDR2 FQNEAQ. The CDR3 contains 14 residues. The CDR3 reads CASSRGHPQETQYF. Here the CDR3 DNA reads TGTGCCAGCAGCCGGGGACACCCTCAAGAGACCCAGTACTTC.

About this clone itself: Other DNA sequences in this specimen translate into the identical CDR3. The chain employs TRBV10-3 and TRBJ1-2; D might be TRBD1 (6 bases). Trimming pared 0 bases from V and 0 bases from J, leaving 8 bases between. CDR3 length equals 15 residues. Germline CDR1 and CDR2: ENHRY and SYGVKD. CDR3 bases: TGTGCCATCAGTGAGTCAGGGGGGGCTAACTATGGCTACACCTTC. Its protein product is CAISESGGANYGYTF.

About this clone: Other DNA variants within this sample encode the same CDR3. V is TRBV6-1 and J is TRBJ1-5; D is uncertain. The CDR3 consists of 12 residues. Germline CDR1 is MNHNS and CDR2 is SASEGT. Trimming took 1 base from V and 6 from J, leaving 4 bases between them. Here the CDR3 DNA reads TGTGCCAGCAGTGAAGGAGGTCAGCCCCAGCATTTT. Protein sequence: CASSEGGQPQHF.

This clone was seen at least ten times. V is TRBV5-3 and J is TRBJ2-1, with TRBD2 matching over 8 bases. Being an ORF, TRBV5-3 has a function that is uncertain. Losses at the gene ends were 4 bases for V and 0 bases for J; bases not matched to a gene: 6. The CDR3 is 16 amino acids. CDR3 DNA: TGTGCCAGAAGCGTTAGCGGGACTAGCTCCTACAATGAGCAGTTCTTC. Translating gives CARSVSGTSSYNEQFF.

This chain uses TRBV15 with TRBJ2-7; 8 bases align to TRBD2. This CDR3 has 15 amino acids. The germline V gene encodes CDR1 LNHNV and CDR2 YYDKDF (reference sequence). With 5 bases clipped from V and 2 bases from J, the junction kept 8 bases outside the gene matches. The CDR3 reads CATSVRRGAAYEQYF. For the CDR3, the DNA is TGTGCCACCAGCGTTAGGCGGGGGGCGGCCTACGAGCAGTACTTC.

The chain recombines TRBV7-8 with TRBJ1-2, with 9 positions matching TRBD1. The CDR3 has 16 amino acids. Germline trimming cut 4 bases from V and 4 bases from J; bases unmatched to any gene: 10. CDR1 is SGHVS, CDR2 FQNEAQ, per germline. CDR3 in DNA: TGTGCCAGCAGCTCAATGCCCCCGGGACAGGGCTATGGCTACACCTTC. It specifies CASSSMPPGQGYGYTF.

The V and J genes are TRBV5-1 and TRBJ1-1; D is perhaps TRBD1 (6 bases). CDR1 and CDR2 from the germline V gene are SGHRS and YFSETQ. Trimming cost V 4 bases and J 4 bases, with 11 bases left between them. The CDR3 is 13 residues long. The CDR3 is CASSVPQGTEAFF. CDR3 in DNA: TGCGCCAGCAGCGTCCCACAGGGCACTGAAGCTTTCTTT.

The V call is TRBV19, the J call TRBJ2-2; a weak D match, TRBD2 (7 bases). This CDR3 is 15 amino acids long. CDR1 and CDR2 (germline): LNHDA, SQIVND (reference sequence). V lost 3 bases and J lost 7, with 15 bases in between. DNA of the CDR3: TGTGCCAGTAGTATCTGGGCAGGGGAGGGCGGGGAGCTGTTTTTT. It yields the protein CASSIWAGEGGELFF.

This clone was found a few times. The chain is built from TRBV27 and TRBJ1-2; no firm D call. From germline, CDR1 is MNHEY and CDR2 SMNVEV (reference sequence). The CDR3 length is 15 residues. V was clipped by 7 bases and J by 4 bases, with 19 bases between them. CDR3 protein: CASTSGRNGFYGYTF. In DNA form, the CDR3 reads TGTGCCAGCACGTCTGGCAGGAACGGATTCTATGGCTACACCTTC.

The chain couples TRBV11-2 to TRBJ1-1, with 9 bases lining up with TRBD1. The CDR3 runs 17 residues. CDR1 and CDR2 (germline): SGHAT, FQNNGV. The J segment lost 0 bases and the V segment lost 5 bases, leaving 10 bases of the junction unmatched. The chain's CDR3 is CASSGTGPLTMNTEAFF. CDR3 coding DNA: TGTGCCAGCAGCGGGACAGGGCCTCTTACTATGAACACTGAAGCTTTCTTT. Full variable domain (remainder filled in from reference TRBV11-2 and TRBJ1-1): EAGVAQSPRYKIIEKRQSVAFWCNPISGHATLYWYQQILGQGPKLLIQFQNNGVVDDSQLPKDRFSAERLKGVDSTLKIQPAKLEDSAVYLCASSGTGPLTMNTEAFFGQGTRLTVV.

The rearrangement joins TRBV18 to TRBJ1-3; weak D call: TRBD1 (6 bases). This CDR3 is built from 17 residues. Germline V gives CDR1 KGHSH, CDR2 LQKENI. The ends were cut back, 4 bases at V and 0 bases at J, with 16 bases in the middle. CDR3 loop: CASSRPRGSTSGNTIYF. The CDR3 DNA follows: TGTGCCAGCTCACGACCCAGGGGCTCAACCTCTGGAAACACCATATATTTT.